These 14 T cell receptor beta chains were sequenced from one sample in a study of response to subunit inactivated influenza vaccine. TCRdb itself ran the RT-PCR reads through MiXCR, one entry per CDR3 protein. This sample has around 490,000 distinct CDR3 sequences, with 6% to 9% found just once. The material sequenced was PBMCs from blood, taken roughly 24 months after vaccination. These receptors all come from a man between 50 and 75 years old who received an inactivated influenza vaccine.

This clonotype has more than one count but fewer than ten. The V and J genes are TRBV20-1 and TRBJ1-2; 7 positions agree with TRBD1. CDR1 and CDR2 (germline): DFQATT, SNEGSKA (reference sequence). This CDR3 is 13 amino acids long. The V gene end was trimmed by 4 bases and the J gene end by 4 bases; junction bases not matched to a gene: 6. CDR3 loop: CSANQGGTYGYTF. The CDR3 nucleotides are TGCAGTGCTAACCAAGGGGGCACCTATGGCTACACCTTC.

This chain uses TRBV7-2 with TRBJ2-7, with 10 bases that match TRBD1. Germline V gene lookup returns CDR1 SGHTA and CDR2 FQGNSA. The CDR3 extends over 14 amino acids. Trimming removed 8 bases from V and 2 bases from J; junction bases left unmatched: 6. CDR3 bases: TGTGCCAGCTGGGGGGGGACAGGGGCCTACGAGCAGTACTTC. Translating gives CASWGGTGAYEQYF. Variable domain in full (rest from reference TRBV7-2 and TRBJ2-7): GAGVSQSPSNKVTEKGKDVELRCDPISGHTALYWYRQSLGQGLEFLIYFQGNSAPDKSGLPSDRFSAERTGGSVSTLTIQRTQQEDSAVYLCASWGGTGAYEQYFGPGTRLTVT.

The sample holds a few counts of this clonotype. V is TRBV12-3 or TRBV12-4 and J is TRBJ2-1; D may correspond to TRBD1 or TRBD2 (5 bases each). CDR3 length equals 15 residues. The germline V and J ends were trimmed by 7 bases and 4 bases, with 17 bases remaining between them. DNA for the CDR3: TGTGCCAGCACCCCCCCCGGGGCTGAGTACAATGAGCAGTTCTTC. This translates into CASTPPGAEYNEQFF.

V and J are TRBV5-1 and TRBJ2-2, with 10 bases lining up with TRBD2. Trimming cost V 1 base and J 5 bases; bases outside gene matches: 5. In germline, CDR1 is SGHRS, CDR2 YFSETQ. This CDR3 has 16 residues. As DNA, the CDR3 is TGCGCCAGCAGCTTGCAGGCTAGCGGGAGAACCGGGGAGCTGTTTTTT. Translated: CASSLQASGRTGELFF.

The chain combines TRBV7-3 with TRBJ2-2; unclear D gene. The V gene's germline CDR1 is SGHTA and CDR2 FQGTGA. V was trimmed by 1 base and J by 2 bases, leaving 5 bases between them. This CDR3 is built from 14 residues. CDR3 in DNA: TGTGCCAGCAGCTTAATGGCCAACACCGGGGAGCTGTTTTTT. This gives the protein CASSLMANTGELFF.

V and J are TRBV15 and TRBJ2-1, with D uncertain. Germline V gene lookup returns CDR1 LNHNV and CDR2 YYDKDF (reference sequence). CDR3 length: 13 amino acids. V was clipped by 5 bases and J by 8 bases, with 13 bases between them. The CDR3 loop reads CATSGSRWDEQFF. CDR3 in DNA: TGTGCCACCAGCGGTAGCCGCTGGGATGAGCAGTTCTTC. Full variable domain (missing parts from reference TRBV15 and TRBJ2-1): DAMVIQNPRYQVTQFGKPVTLSCSQTLNHNVMYWYQQKSSQAPKLLFHYYDKDFNNEADTPDNFQSRRPNTSFCFLDIRSPGLGDTAMYLCATSGSRWDEQFFGPGTRLTVL.

This clonotype appeared many times. The chain links TRBV7-2 to TRBJ2-7; D call uncertain. Germline-derived CDR1 and CDR2 are SGHTA and FQGNSA. Between the trimmed V and J ends, which lost 3 bases and 2 bases, there was a span of 11 bases. The CDR3 contains 14 residues. The CDR3 DNA reads TGTGCCAGCAGCTTGAACACGGGCCCCTACGAGCAGTACTTC. This gives the protein CASSLNTGPYEQYF.

The chain joins TRBV27 to TRBJ2-3; D call uncertain. Between the trimmed V and J ends, which lost 1 base and 2 bases, there was a span of 19 bases. The germline CDR1 and CDR2 sequences are MNHEY and SMNVEV (reference sequence). CDR3 length: 18 residues. CDR3 region: CASSLFFPGLDPTDTQYF. Here the CDR3 DNA reads TGTGCCAGCAGTTTATTTTTCCCTGGCTTAGACCCCACAGATACGCAGTATTTT.

This clonotype was detected a few times. CDR3 region: CASSQDGLAGMIDEQFF. The DNA of the CDR3 is TGCGCCAGCAGCCAAGACGGACTAGCGGGGATGATCGATGAGCAGTTCTTC. This sequence joins TRBV4-1 and TRBJ2-1; 12 positions match TRBD2. The CDR3 runs 17 residues. Unmatched junction bases numbered 8, after V lost 0 bases and J lost 8 bases. CDR1 and CDR2 (germline): MGHRA, YSYEKL.

This clonotype was seen a handful of times. The V gene is TRBV19, the J gene TRBJ1-5, with D tentatively TRBD1 (6 bases). V dropped 1 base and J dropped 3 bases, with 10 bases sitting between them. The CDR3 sequence is 15 residues long. Germline CDR1 is LNHDA and CDR2 is SQIVND (reference sequence). CDR3 DNA sequence: TGTGCCAGTAGTATAGTTGGGGACACCAATCAGCCCCAGCATTTT. Protein: CASSIVGDTNQPQHF.

The V and J genes are TRBV7-8 and TRBJ2-2, with D unclear. CDR3 length: 14 residues. The V end lost 8 bases, the J end lost 2 bases, and 12 bases lay between the germline ends. Germline CDR1 and CDR2: SGHVS and FQNEAQ. Here the CDR3 DNA reads TGTGCCAGCGGCGGCGGCCTTAACACCGGGGAGCTGTTTTTT. Protein: CASGGGLNTGELFF.

This clonotype was seen repeatedly, ten times or more. This sequence joins TRBV3-1 and TRBJ2-3, with TRBD2 matching 7 bases. This CDR3 comprises 15 residues. Germline-derived CDR1 and CDR2 are LGHDT and YNNKEL (reference sequence). The V segment lost 4 bases and the J segment 8 bases; nucleotides outside the gene matches: 12. CDR3: CASSLSGVSGGTQYF. The CDR3 DNA sequence: TGTGCCAGCAGCCTGAGCGGGGTATCCGGTGGTACGCAGTATTTT.

The sample holds many counts of this clonotype. V gene TRBV5-5 combines with J gene TRBJ1-1, with D perhaps matching TRBD1 (6 bases). The CDR3 totals 14 residues. The germline gives CDR1 SGHKS, CDR2 YYEKEE (reference sequence). Trimming removed 4 bases from V and 7 bases from J, with 17 bases in between. CDR3 protein: CASSRTEDHLEAFF. The CDR3 nucleotides read TGTGCCAGCAGCAGGACAGAGGATCATCTTGAAGCTTTCTTT.

This clonotype was seen a handful of times. The genes are TRBV7-8 and TRBJ1-1; D remains ambiguous. Germline V lookup: CDR1 SGHVS, CDR2 FQNEAQ. This CDR3 is 12 amino acids long. Trimming cost V 2 bases and J 7 bases, with 8 bases left between them. DNA of the CDR3: TGTGCCAGCAGCTTATTGGACGGTGAAGCTTTCTTT. Its protein is CASSLLDGEAFF. Full variable domain (missing parts from reference TRBV7-8 and TRBJ1-1): GAGVSQSPRYKVAKRGQDVALRCDPISGHVSLFWYQQALGQGPEFLTYFQNEAQLDKSGLPSDRFFAERPEGSVSTLKIQRTQQEDSAVYLCASSLLDGEAFFGQGTRLTVV.